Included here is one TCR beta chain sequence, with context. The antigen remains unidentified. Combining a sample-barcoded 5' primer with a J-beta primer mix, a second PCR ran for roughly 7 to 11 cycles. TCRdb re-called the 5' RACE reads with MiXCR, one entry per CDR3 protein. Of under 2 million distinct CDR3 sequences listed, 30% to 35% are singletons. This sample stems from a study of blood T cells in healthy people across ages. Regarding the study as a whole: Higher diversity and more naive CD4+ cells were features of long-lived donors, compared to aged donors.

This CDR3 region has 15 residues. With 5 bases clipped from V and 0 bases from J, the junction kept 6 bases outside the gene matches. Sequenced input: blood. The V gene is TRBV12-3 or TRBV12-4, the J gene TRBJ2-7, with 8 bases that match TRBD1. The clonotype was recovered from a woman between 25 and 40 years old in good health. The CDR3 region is CASSNRGKFSYEQYF. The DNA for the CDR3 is TGTGCCAGCAGTAACAGGGGGAAGTTCTCCTACGAGCAGTACTTC.